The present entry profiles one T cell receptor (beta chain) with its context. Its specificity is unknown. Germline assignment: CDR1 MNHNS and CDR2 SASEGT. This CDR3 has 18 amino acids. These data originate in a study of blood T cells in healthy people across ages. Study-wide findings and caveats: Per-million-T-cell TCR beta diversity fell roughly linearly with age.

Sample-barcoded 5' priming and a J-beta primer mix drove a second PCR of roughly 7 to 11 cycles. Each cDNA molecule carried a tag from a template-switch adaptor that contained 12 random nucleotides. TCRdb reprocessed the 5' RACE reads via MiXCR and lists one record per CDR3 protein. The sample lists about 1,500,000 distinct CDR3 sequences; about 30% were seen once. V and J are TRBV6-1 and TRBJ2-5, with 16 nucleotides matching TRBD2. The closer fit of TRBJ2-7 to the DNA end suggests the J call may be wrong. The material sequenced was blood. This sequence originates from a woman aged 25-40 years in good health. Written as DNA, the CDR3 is TGTGCCAGCAGACCCGGACAGGGACTAGCGGGAGGGCAGCGCGAGCAGTACTTC. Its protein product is CASRPGQGLAGGQREQYF.